This T cell receptor beta chain was observed in a study of blood T cell repertoires in COVID-19. At the level of the study: The United States, Italy and Spain were the sources of the acute and convalescent COVID-19 samples. PBMCs, B-cell-depleted T cells, or T cells provided the cDNA or gDNA that made up the material.

Categorization into cohorts depended on clinical history that participants reported. The length of the CDR3 is 21 residues. Germline assignment: CDR1 SGHNT and CDR2 YENEEA. V lost 0 bases and J lost 5; bases outside the gene matches: 20. The assay was immunoSEQ multiplex PCR, and TCRdb's table has in-frame clones only and misses some. The sample includes roughly 140,000 clones, under 85% of them seen just once. This TCR was sampled from a woman between 18 and 29 years old who had been exposed to COVID-19. The chain employs TRBV11-3 and TRBJ2-2; 8 bases map to TRBD2. The source material was PBMCs or T cells enriched from blood (not recorded which). CDR3 nucleotides: TGTGCCAGCAGCTTAGAAGGGGTTCTGCAGCGGGAGATAAGAACGACCGGGGAGCTGTTTTTT. As protein: CASSLEGVLQREIRTTGELFF.